These T cell receptor beta chains were read from a single sample in a study of T cell repertoires in cytomegalovirus infection. TCRdb re-called the reads with MiXCR, one entry per CDR3 protein. The data show about 330,000 distinct CDR3 sequences, around 9.5% seen once. The sample consisted of PBMCs. These receptors all come from a human donor in good health (CMV status not recorded). Some clones in this sample may be carry-over from other donors' samples. CDR3s include the opening cysteine and the closing phenylalanine or tryptophan. The D gene is left open where the match is weak. The size of a clone is reported for some rows only, either as once, few or many, or as a class for expanded clones.

>many|TRBJ2-1|TRBV7-2|-
TGTGCCAGCAGCTTGCGAGGCGGCAGCTCTAGCTCCTACAATGAGCAGTTCTTC
CASSLRGGSSSSYNEQFF
>-|TRBJ1-3|TRBV20-1|TRBD1
TGCAGTGCTACCCCGGGACAGTATGGAAACACCATATATTTT
CSATPGQYGNTIYF
>-|TRBJ1-1|TRBV12-3/TRBV12-4|-
TGTGCCAGCAGTTTACCGGACACTGAAGCTTTCTTT
CASSLPDTEAFF
>many|TRBJ2-5|TRBV7-9|TRBD2
TGTGCCAGCAGCTCCGAGGGACTAGCCTTTCAAGAGACCCAGTACTTC
CASSSEGLAFQETQYF
>-|TRBJ1-1|TRBV12-3/TRBV12-4|-
TGTGCCAGCAGCTTTATCGGGGGAAGTGCTGAAGCTTTCTTT
CASSFIGGSAEAFF
>many|TRBJ1-2|TRBV7-9|TRBD1
TGTGCCAGCAGCGCGGGACAGGGCTTCGACTATGGCTACACCTTC
CASSAGQGFDYGYTF
>many|TRBJ2-3|TRBV7-2|-
TGTGCCAGCAGATCCGGGGGTCGCACAGATACGCAGTATTTT
CASRSGGRTDTQYF
>many|TRBJ1-5|TRBV7-2|TRBD1
TGTGCCAGCAGCTTAAAGGGGGCAGGGGGCGGCAATCAGCCCCAGCATTTT
CASSLKGAGGGNQPQHF
>many|TRBJ1-1|TRBV6-2/TRBV6-3|-
TGTGCCAGCAGCCAAAGCCCAGGATTGGAAGCTTTCTTT
CASSQSPGLEAFF
>-|TRBJ2-2|TRBV24-1|-
TGTGCCACCAGTGAAACCAGGGCCAGGTCAACCGGGGAGCTGTTTTTT
CATSETRARSTGELFF
>few|TRBJ1-1|TRBV6-2/TRBV6-3|TRBD1
TGTGCCAGCAGCTCGGGACAGGGGCGTGTCGCTTTCTTT
CASSSGQGRVAFF
>many|TRBJ2-2|TRBV7-2|TRBD1
TGTGCCAGCAGCTCGGACAGGGTGAACACCGGGGAGCTGTTTTTT
CASSSDRVNTGELFF
>-|TRBJ2-5|TRBV7-2|-
TGTGCCAGCAGCTTGGGCAGGGCAGAGACCCAGTACTTC
CASSLGRAETQYF
>many|TRBJ2-1|TRBV11-3|-
TGTGCCAGCAGCGGGAGAGCGGATAGCTCCTACAATGAGCAGTTCTTC
CASSGRADSSYNEQFF
>many|TRBJ2-7|TRBV7-2|TRBD2
TGTGCCAGCAGCTTAGGAGCGGGGGGCCGAAGCTCCTACGAGCAGTACTTC
CASSLGAGGRSSYEQYF
>many|TRBJ1-2|TRBV12-3/TRBV12-4|TRBD1
TGTGCCAGCAGTCCGGGACAGGGGTTGTTGGACTATGGCTACACCTTC
CASSPGQGLLDYGYTF
>-|TRBJ2-2|TRBV7-6|-
TGTGCCAGCAGCCCACAGGTCGGGGAGCTGTTTTTT
CASSPQVGELFF
>many|TRBJ2-7|TRBV7-6|TRBD1
TGTGCCAGCAGCTTAGGAGAGGGGGCCCATCCCTACGAGCAGTACTTC
CASSLGEGAHPYEQYF
>-|TRBJ1-1|TRBV4-3|-
TGCGCCAGCAGTCAAACCCGGGGCAGGGTGAACACTGAAGCTTTCTTT
CASSQTRGRVNTEAFF
>many|TRBJ2-3|TRBV12-3/TRBV12-4|-
TGTGCCAGCAGTCCTTATCGTCGTCCAACAGATACGCAGTATTTT
CASSPYRRPTDTQYF
>few|TRBJ2-1|TRBV5-4|-
TGTGCCAGCAGCTTTAAGCGGGCGTCCTCCTACAATGAGCAGTTCTTC
CASSFKRASSYNEQFF
>-|TRBJ1-2|TRBV5-5|-
TGTGCCAGCACCTCGGACGGGAACTATGGCTACACCTTC
CASTSDGNYGYTF
>-|TRBJ2-7|TRBV5-4|TRBD2
TGTGCCAGCACCTCGGGATTAGCGGGAGTCGAGCAGTACTTC
CASTSGLAGVEQYF
>few|TRBJ2-5|TRBV12-3/TRBV12-4|TRBD1
TGTGCCAGCACCCGGGACAGGGAAGAGACCCAGTACTTC
CASTRDREETQYF
>many|TRBJ2-5|TRBV6-2/TRBV6-3|-
TGTGCCAGCAGTTGGAAACAGGGATCCCCTCAAGAGACCCAGTACTTC
CASSWKQGSPQETQYF
>many|TRBJ2-7|TRBV15|-
TGTGCCACCAGCAGATCGGACGGACTACCCTACGAGCAGTACTTC
CATSRSDGLPYEQYF
>few|TRBJ2-3|TRBV7-3|-
TGTGCCAGCAGCGTGATGGAGTCAGATACGCAGTATTTT
CASSVMESDTQYF
>many|TRBJ2-5|TRBV27|TRBD2
TGTGCCAGCAGTTTTAGCGGGAGGGGAGAGACCCAGTACTTC
CASSFSGRGETQYF
>few|TRBJ1-3|TRBV7-8|-
TGTGCCAGCGGGGGGAACACCATATATTTT
CASGGNTIYF
>-|TRBJ2-7|TRBV7-3|-
TGTGCCAGCAGCTTGGGCGGGGCGAGTCCAGCGGTGGAGCAGTACTTC
CASSLGGASPAVEQYF
>-|TRBJ2-3|TRBV18|-
TGTGCCAGCTCACCTCTCGACACAGATACGCAGTATTTT
CASSPLDTDTQYF
>-|TRBJ1-1|TRBV28|-
TGTGCCAGCAGTTTAACCAGGACACCTCGTGGCTTGGGGGAAGCTTTCTTT
CASSLTRTPRGLGEAFF
>-|TRBJ1-2|TRBV11-2|TRBD1
TGTGCCAGCAGCTCCTCTCCAGGGGGCGGACTTGGCTACACCTTC
CASSSSPGGGLGYTF
>few|TRBJ2-3|TRBV12-3/TRBV12-4|-
TGTGCCAGCAGCTTCTTCATGGGGGCGAGGGCAGATACGCAGTATTTT
CASSFFMGARADTQYF
>many|TRBJ2-7|TRBV6-1|TRBD1
TGTGCCAGCGCCGTTACTTTGGACAGGGGGTTTCAGCAGTACTTC
CASAVTLDRGFQQYF
>many|TRBJ1-1|TRBV7-2|-
TGTGCCAGCAGCCGGAGCGCAGGGGACACTGAAGCTTTCTTT
CASSRSAGDTEAFF
>few|TRBJ1-1|TRBV19|-
TGTGCCAGTAGTATCGGGCCCTCAAGCACTGAAGCTTTCTTT
CASSIGPSSTEAFF
>many|TRBJ2-7|TRBV12-3/TRBV12-4|TRBD1
TGTGCCAGCAGTTTTTTGGACAGGCTTTCCGAGCAGTACTTC
CASSFLDRLSEQYF
>-|TRBJ2-5|TRBV6-2/TRBV6-3|TRBD2
TGTGCCAGCAGTTACCCCCTTGACGGGGGGGATCAAGAGACCCAGTACTTC
CASSYPLDGGDQETQYF
>-|TRBJ1-4|TRBV12-3/TRBV12-4|TRBD1
TGTGCCAGCAGTTCCCGGGACAGGGGAGAGGAGACTAATGAAAAACTGTTTTTT
CASSSRDRGEETNEKLFF
>-|TRBJ2-1|TRBV7-3|TRBD2
TGTGCCAGCAGCCCCCAGGGACTAGCGGGAGGAGGGTACAATGAGCAGTTCTTC
CASSPQGLAGGGYNEQFF
>-|TRBJ2-1|TRBV6-2/TRBV6-3|-
TGTGCCAGCCTCGCTACTAATTATTTCGGTGAGCAGTTCTTC
CASLATNYFGEQFF
>-|TRBJ2-3|TRBV20-1|TRBD1
TGCAGTGCTAGAGTAATCGACAGGGTGGGAACAGATACGCAGTATTTT
CSARVIDRVGTDTQYF
>many|TRBJ1-2|TRBV7-9|-
TGTGCCAGCAGCCCAATAAATGCCTTC
CASSPINAF
>many|TRBJ2-7|TRBV7-3|TRBD2
TGTGCCAGCAGCCCAGGAGCGGGGTGGGGCGAGCAGTACTTC
CASSPGAGWGEQYF
>-|TRBJ1-1|TRBV20-1|-
TGCAGTGCCGCCGACAGGCCTTACACTGAAGCTTTCTTT
CSAADRPYTEAFF
>-|TRBJ2-3|TRBV7-9|-
TGTGCCAGCACCCCATCTAGTAAAGATACGCAGTATTTT
CASTPSSKDTQYF
>-|TRBJ1-2|TRBV7-9|-
TGTGCCAGCAGCTCAAAGCGGCAGGGGCACGGCTACACCTTC
CASSSKRQGHGYTF
>many|TRBJ2-1|TRBV7-2|TRBD1
TGTGCCAGCAGCTCAAAGACAGGGAGCCTTCACTACAATGAGCAGTTCTTC
CASSSKTGSLHYNEQFF
>few|TRBJ1-6|TRBV6-5|TRBD1
TGTGCCAGCACCCCACAGGGGTTAAATCTACCATCCTATAATTCACCCCTCCACTTT
CASTPQGLNLPSYNSPLHF
>few|TRBJ2-5|TRBV12-3/TRBV12-4|TRBD2
TGTGCCAGCAGCCCCCGGGGGGGGTCTGAGACCCAGTACTTC
CASSPRGGSETQYF
>few|TRBJ2-3|TRBV20-1|-
TGCAGTGCTCTCGTGGAGCGGCCCACAGATACGCAGTATTTT
CSALVERPTDTQYF
>-|TRBJ2-1|TRBV6-5|-
TGTGCCAGCAGTACGGTTAGCTCCTACAATGAGCAGTTCTTC
CASSTVSSYNEQFF